A selection of T cell receptor beta chains follows, all from one sample in a study of technical replicates of blood from several donors. Profiled with immunoSEQ multiplex PCR; TCRdb holds only in-frame clones, not every one. The sample carries around 80,000 clones, around nine tenths recorded once. Source material: T cells isolated from PBMCs. The receptors were sampled from a human donor in good health. CDR3s include the opening cysteine and the closing phenylalanine or tryptophan. The D gene is left open where the match is weak. Clone size, where shown, is once, few, many, or a class for clones that have expanded.

NA	TRBV7-9	NA	TRBJ2-7	TGTGCCAGCAGCCGAATGGGGGGCGAGCAGTACTTC	CASSRMGGEQYF
NA	TRBV29-1	TRBD2	TRBJ2-3	TGCAGCGTTGAACCCCCGGGACTAGCATCAGATACGCAGTATTTT	CSVEPPGLASDTQYF
NA	TRBV28	TRBD1	TRBJ1-4	TGTGCCAGTAGACAGGGTTGGGAAAAACTGTTTTTT	CASRQGWEKLFF
NA	TRBV10-3	TRBD1	TRBJ1-2	TGTGCCATCAGTGGGACAGGGGCGACCTATGGCTACACCTTC	CAISGTGATYGYTF
NA	TRBV10-2	TRBD1	TRBJ2-7	TGCGCCAGCAGCAGAGATCGGGACAGGGAATTTCCCTACGAGCAGTACTTC	CASSRDRDREFPYEQYF
NA	TRBV9	TRBD1	TRBJ1-2	TGTGCCAGCAGCTCCGGGACAGGGAACTATGGCTACACCTTC	CASSSGTGNYGYTF
once	TRBV15	TRBD2	TRBJ2-1	TGTGCCACCAGCAGAGAGGGAGCGGGAGAGCCCTACAATGAGCAGTTCTTC	CATSREGAGEPYNEQFF
NA	TRBV5-4	TRBD2	TRBJ2-7	TGTGCCAGCAGCGAGCGCGAACTAGCGGGAGTAGGCGAGCAGTACTTC	CASSERELAGVGEQYF
few	TRBV19	NA	TRBJ1-2	TGTGCCAGTAGTCAGGGACAATTCTATGGCTACACCTTC	CASSQGQFYGYTF
NA	TRBV23-1	NA	TRBJ1-2	TGCGCCAGCAGTCAATCATGGGGCCGTAATGGCTACACCTTC	CASSQSWGRNGYTF
NA	TRBV10-1	TRBD1	TRBJ2-1	TGCGCCAGCAGCTATGAAAAAGACAGGGGGCTAGGTGAGCAGTTCTTC	CASSYEKDRGLGEQFF
NA	TRBV5-1	NA	TRBJ2-3	TGCGCCAGCAGCTTTCAAAGTCTTCGGACTGGCACAGATACGCAGTATTTT	CASSFQSLRTGTDTQYF
NA	TRBV11-3	NA	TRBJ2-1	TGTGCCAGCAGCTCACAGGGGGGGATATACAATGAGCAGTTCTTC	CASSSQGGIYNEQFF
NA	TRBV6-1	TRBD1	TRBJ2-7	TGTGCCAGCAGCGGGACAGACCCTAGGGAGCAGTACTTC	CASSGTDPREQYF
NA	TRBV5-4	TRBD2	TRBJ2-5	TGTGCCAGCAGCTTGGCTAGCGGGGAAGAGACCCAGTACTTC	CASSLASGEETQYF
NA	TRBV5-1	TRBD2	TRBJ2-7	TGCGCCAGCAGCTTGGGGGGGACTAGCGGGCAGTACGAGCAGTACTTC	CASSLGGTSGQYEQYF